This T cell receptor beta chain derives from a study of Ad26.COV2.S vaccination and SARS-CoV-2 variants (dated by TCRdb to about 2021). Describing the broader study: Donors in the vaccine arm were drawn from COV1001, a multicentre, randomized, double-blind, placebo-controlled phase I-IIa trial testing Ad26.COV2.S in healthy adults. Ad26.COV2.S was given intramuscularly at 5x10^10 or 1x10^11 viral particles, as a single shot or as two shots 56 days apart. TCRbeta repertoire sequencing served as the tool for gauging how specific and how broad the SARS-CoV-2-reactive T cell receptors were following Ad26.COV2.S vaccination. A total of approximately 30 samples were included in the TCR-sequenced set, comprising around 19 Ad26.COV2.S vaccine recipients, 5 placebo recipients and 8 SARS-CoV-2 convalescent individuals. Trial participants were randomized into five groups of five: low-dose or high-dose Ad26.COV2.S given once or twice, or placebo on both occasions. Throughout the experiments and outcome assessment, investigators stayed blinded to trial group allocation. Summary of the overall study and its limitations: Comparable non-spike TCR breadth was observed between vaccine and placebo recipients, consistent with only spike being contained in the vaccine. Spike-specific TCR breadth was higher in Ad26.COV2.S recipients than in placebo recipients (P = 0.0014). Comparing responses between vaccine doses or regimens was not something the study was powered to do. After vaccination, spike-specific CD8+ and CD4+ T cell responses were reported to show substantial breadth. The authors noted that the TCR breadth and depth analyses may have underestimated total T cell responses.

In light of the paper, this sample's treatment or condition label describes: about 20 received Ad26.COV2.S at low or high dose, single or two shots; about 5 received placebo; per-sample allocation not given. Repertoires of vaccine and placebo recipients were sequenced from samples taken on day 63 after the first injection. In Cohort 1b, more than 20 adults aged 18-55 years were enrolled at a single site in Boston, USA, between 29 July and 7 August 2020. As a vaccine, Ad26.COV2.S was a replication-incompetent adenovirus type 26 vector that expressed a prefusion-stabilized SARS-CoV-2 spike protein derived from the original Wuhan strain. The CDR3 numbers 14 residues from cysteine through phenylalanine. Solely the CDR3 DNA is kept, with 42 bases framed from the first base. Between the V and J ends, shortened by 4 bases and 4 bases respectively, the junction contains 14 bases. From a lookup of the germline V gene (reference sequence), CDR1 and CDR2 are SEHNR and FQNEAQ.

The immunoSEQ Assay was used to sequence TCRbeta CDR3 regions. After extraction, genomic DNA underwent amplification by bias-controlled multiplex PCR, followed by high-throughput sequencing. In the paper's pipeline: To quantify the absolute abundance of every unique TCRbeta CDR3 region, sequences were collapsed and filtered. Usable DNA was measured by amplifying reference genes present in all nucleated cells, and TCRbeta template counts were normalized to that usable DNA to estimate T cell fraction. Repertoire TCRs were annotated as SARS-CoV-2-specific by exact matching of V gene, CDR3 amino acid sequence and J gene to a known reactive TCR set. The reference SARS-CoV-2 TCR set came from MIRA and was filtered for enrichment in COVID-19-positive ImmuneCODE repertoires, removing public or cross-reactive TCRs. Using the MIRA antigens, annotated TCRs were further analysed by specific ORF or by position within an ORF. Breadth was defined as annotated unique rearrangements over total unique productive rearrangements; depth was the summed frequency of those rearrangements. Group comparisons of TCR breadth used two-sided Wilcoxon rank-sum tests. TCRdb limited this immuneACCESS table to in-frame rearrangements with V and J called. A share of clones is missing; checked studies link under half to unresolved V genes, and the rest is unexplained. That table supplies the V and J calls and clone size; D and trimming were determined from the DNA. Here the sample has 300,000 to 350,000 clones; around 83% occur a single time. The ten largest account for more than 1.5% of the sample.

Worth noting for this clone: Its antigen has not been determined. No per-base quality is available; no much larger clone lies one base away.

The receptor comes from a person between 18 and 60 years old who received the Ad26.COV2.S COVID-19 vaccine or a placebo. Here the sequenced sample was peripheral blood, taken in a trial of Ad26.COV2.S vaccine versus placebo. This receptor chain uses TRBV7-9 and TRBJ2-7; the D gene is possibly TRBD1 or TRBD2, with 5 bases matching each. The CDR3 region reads CASSSGKGSYEQYF. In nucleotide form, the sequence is TGTGCCAGCAGCTCCGGGAAGGGGTCATACGAGCAGTACTTC.